Shown below are 9 T cell receptor beta chains from a single sample sequenced in a study of blood T cell repertoires in COVID-19. Assay used: immunoSEQ multiplex PCR; TCRdb lists only in-frame clones, some missing. This table holds approximately 390,000 clones, over 75% found once. The sample was PBMCs or T cells enriched from blood (not recorded which). These receptors originate from a woman between 35 and 50 years old with acute COVID-19.

This clone was observed a single time. This chain joins TRBV5-6 and TRBJ2-5, with D tentatively TRBD2 (5 bases). Germline assignment: CDR1 SGHDT and CDR2 YYEEEE. This CDR3 spans 14 amino acids. Trimming took 2 bases from V and 5 from J, leaving 13 bases between them. CDR3 sequence reads: CASSLDPGKETQYF. The CDR3 DNA reads as TGTGCCAGCAGCTTAGACCCGGGGAAGGAGACCCAGTACTTC.

This sequence joins TRBV11-3 and TRBJ2-7, with 7 nucleotides matching TRBD1. The CDR3 consists of 14 residues. The trim removed 4 bases at V and 3 bases at J, leaving 6 bases unmatched. Germline values: CDR1 SGHNT, CDR2 YENEEA. The CDR3 bases are TGTGCCAGCAGCTCGACAGGGTCCCTCTACGAGCAGTACTTC. It encodes CASSSTGSLYEQYF.

This rearrangement joins TRBV30 to TRBJ2-7, with a possible D match to TRBD2 (5 bases). This CDR3 is built from 16 residues. The germline V gene has CDR1 GTSNPN and CDR2 SVGIG (reference sequence). V shed 4 bases and J shed 5 bases, with 24 bases lying between them. The CDR3 DNA follows: TGTGCCTGGACGATTTATTCGGGATTCGGAGTCGACGAGCAGTACTTC. Protein: CAWTIYSGFGVDEQYF.

The chain links TRBV27 to TRBJ1-2, with D perhaps matching TRBD1 (5 bases). CDR3 size: 15 residues. The V end was cut by 4 bases, the J end by 0 bases, with 12 bases between. CDR1 MNHEY and CDR2 SMNVEV come from the germline V gene (reference sequence). In DNA, the CDR3 is TGTGCCAGCAGTTCGGCCAGGGTACCTAACTATGGCTACACCTTC. This gives the protein CASSSARVPNYGYTF.

The J gene is TRBJ1-5, the V gene TRBV4-1; D unclear. The CDR3 is made up of 16 amino acids. Trimming took off 1 base at V and 7 bases at J, with 17 bases between the two ends. CDR1 and CDR2 from the germline V gene are MGHRA and YSYEKL. The CDR3 sequence is CASSQAPLAPGQPQHF. The CDR3 region has the DNA TGCGCCAGCAGCCAAGCCCCTCTAGCCCCTGGGCAGCCCCAGCATTTT.

CDR3 nucleotide sequence: TGTGCCAGCAGCTTATCGGGGGGCTGGGATAATTCACCCCTCCACTTT. It codes for CASSLSGGWDNSPLHF. The chain carries TRBV7-9 and TRBJ1-6; possibly TRBD1 for D (6 bases). Germline CDR1 and CDR2: SEHNR and FQNEAQ (reference sequence). This CDR3 is built from 16 residues. The germline V and J ends were trimmed by 2 bases and 5 bases, with 13 bases remaining between them.

This sequence joins TRBV29-1 and TRBJ1-1; perhaps TRBD1 as D (6 bases). This CDR3 spans 12 amino acids. V was clipped by 7 bases and J by 3 bases, with 12 bases between them. Germline CDR1 is SQVTM and CDR2 is ANQGSEA. CDR3 amino acids: CSASRGDTEAFF. The CDR3 nucleotides read TGCAGCGCATCCAGGGGTGACACTGAAGCTTTCTTT. The entire variable domain, with the rest obtained from reference TRBV29-1 and TRBJ1-1, is as follows: SAVISQKPSRDICQRGTSLTIQCQVDSQVTMMFWYRQQPGQSLTLIATANQGSEATYESGFVIDKFPISRPNLTFSTLTVSNMSPEDSSIYLCSASRGDTEAFFGQGTRLTVV.

The J gene is TRBJ2-1, the V gene TRBV3-1 (or the pseudogene TRBV3-2), with D possibly being TRBD1 (7 bases). Per germline, CDR1 LGHDT and CDR2 YNNKEL (reference sequence). There are 15 residues in the CDR3. The V and J ends lost 0 bases and 7 bases respectively, with 13 bases between them. CDR3: CASSQEWAGGNEQFF. CDR3 in DNA: TGTGCCAGCAGCCAAGAGTGGGCAGGGGGGAATGAGCAGTTCTTC.

The J gene is TRBJ2-1, the V gene TRBV13, with D hard to call. V shed 5 bases and J shed 0 bases, with 14 bases lying between them. This CDR3 has 16 amino acids. Germline CDR1 and CDR2: PRHDT and FYEKMQ (reference sequence). The CDR3 here is CASSHTMAISYNEQFF. In DNA form, the CDR3 reads TGTGCCAGCAGCCATACTATGGCAATCTCCTACAATGAGCAGTTCTTC.